The entry below gives a single T cell receptor beta chain sequence along with its context. Its antigen has not been determined. The input lacks base qualities; no much larger clone sits a single base away. These data originate in a study of shared clonotypes between healthy human individuals (TCRdb year 2020). Regarding the study in general: The cohort comprised a couple of women and three men aged 18 to 49 years. For each donor, three plates each were used for CD4 naive and CD4 memory, two plates were used for CD8 naive, and one plate was used for CD8 memory. Blood TCR repertoires of several healthy adults were deeply sequenced to estimate repertoire size and the extent of clonotype sharing between individuals. To increase sequencing depth and limit assay-specific biases, TCR repertoire library preparation and sequencing were carried out by different laboratories using diverse techniques. Each donor's leukapheresis produced roughly between roughly 0.94 and 9.5 billion PBMCs. The research as a whole found: Larger estimated clonotype richness was generally found for naive subsets than for memory subsets. Based on pairwise subsampling, the degree of clonotype sharing among donors was expected to be affected by sequencing depth. Clonotypes shared by all four sorted-subset donors showed higher generation probabilities than non-shared clonotypes. Only blood was sampled, and tissue TCR repertoires likely differ from those in blood. The genetic and exposure-history diversity represented was limited by the small number of donors. Across a few donors, around 5.4% of naive CD4, roughly 3.5% of naive CD8, about 2.3% of memory CD4, and roughly 0.4% of memory CD8 clonotypes were shared. Incomplete sequencing was indicated by rarefaction of sorted-subset datasets, despite the large sequencing depth.

Using the deep immunoSEQ assay, TCR CDR3 regions were amplified from genomic DNA by multiplex PCR. Extracted genomic DNA from each cell subset was distributed evenly across all wells of several immunoSEQ 96-well plates, and each plate was treated as a replicate. For sorted subsets, each replicate PCR was loaded with roughly 200 ng genomic DNA, equivalent to roughly 30,000 T cell genomes. Purified libraries were measured with a Qubit 3.0 fluorometer, size-checked on a Bioanalyzer 2100, and measured again with the KAPA Library Quantification kit. A separate single-read 150-cycle Illumina NextSeq 550 flow cell was used to sequence each immunoSEQ 96-well plate. Under the source paper's analysis protocol: Because the immunoSEQ output included only junctional sequences and no quality scores, the filtering could not be the same as the filtering used for full-length reads. Sequences were annotated with PyIR, a Python wrapper for IgBLAST v1.9, and V/J genes and CDR3 were assigned using IMGT germline references. Any read was removed if the V/J assignment was weak (E-value above 1e-6), the CDR3 was missing, or the read contained stop codons, out-of-frame junctions, or ambiguous translated residues. V3J clonotypes were defined as sequences sharing an identical inferred V gene, J gene, and CDR3 amino acid sequence. To compute the percentage overlap between repertoires, the number of shared unique clonotypes was divided by the size of the smaller repertoire. RTK rarefaction, the Chao1 estimator, and Recon v2.1 estimates of unobserved clonotypes were used to assess repertoire richness. For all TCRbeta clonotypes obtained by the gDNA method from a few donors, generation probabilities were computed with OLGA. TCRdb re-hosts the immuneACCESS table, in-frame sequences only. Its copies lack some clones; in the studies checked, an unresolved V gene accounts for under half of them, and the cause for the rest is not known. V and J calls and clone size are those listed in that table; D and trimming were worked out from the DNA. Here the sample has roughly 2.6 million clones; approximately 92% occur a single time. The top ten clonotypes cover around 0.14% of the sample.

The CDR3 runs 15 amino acids, cysteine and phenylalanine included. Only CDR3 DNA remains: 45 bases, in frame from the first base. The germline V gene sets CDR1 to SNHLY and CDR2 to FYNNEI. For this chain, trimming is 6 bases at the V end and 0 bases at the J end, and the number of junction bases without a gene match is 3. The donors were healthy, HIV-negative adults with no recently reported acute infections or vaccinations. Every donor was a Caucasian adult living in Nashville, Tennessee, USA. CD4+ T cells were enriched through magnetic negative selection, after which naive cells were positively selected on CD45RA and the remaining negative fraction served as the memory subset. Blood was collected by leukapheresis, and PBMCs were isolated by Ficoll-Histopaque density gradient centrifugation and then cryopreserved in liquid nitrogen vapor phase. Purity and quantity of every magnetically sorted T cell population were checked by analytical flow cytometry. Each sorted fraction had its genomic DNA isolated and then quantified by UV absorbance on a Nanodrop 2000c.

Sample: naive CD4+ T cells sorted from blood. The meaning of the sample's cell subset or site label: CD45RA+ positively selected. The sequence links TRBV2 to TRBJ2-3; 10 bases in the junction line up with TRBD2. The receptor was derived from a young man in good health. The CDR3 protein sequence reads: CASSTSGASTDTQYF. The nucleotide sequence reads as follows: TGTGCCAGCAGCACTAGCGGGGCTAGCACAGATACGCAGTATTTT. Outside the CDR3, residues come from the reference TRBV2 and TRBJ2-3 proteins, so the full variable domain is: EPEVTQTPSHQVTQMGQEVILRCVPISNHLYFYWYRQILGQKVEFLVSFYNNEISEKSEIFDDQFSVERPDGSNFTLKIRSTKLEDSAMYFCASSTSGASTDTQYFGPGTRLTVL.